This TCR beta chain was found in a study of blood T cell repertoires in COVID-19. Background on the study: PBMCs, B-cell-depleted T cells, or T cells provided the cDNA or gDNA that made up the material.

TCRdb's table, derived via immunoSEQ multiplex PCR, lists solely in-frame clones and lacks some. Of approximately 340,000 clones in the sample, roughly 89% were seen once. The germline V gene has CDR1 SGHRS and CDR2 YFSETQ. The CDR3 sequence is 16 residues long. V shed 1 base and J shed 0 bases, with 11 bases lying between them. Seattle-derived patients entered the study during active infection and were followed longitudinally. The chain carries TRBV5-1 and TRBJ2-1, with D possibly being TRBD2 (7 bases). Material for sequencing was peripheral blood. The TCR originated in a man younger than 45 with COVID-19, enrolled during active disease. The CDR3 DNA sequence: TGCGCCAGCAGCTTGTCGGGGGGCAACTCCTACAATGAGCAGTTCTTC. Its protein is CASSLSGGNSYNEQFF.